The entry below gives a single T cell receptor (beta chain) sequence along with its context. This specimen belongs to a study of blood T cell repertoires in COVID-19. Method: immunoSEQ multiplex PCR; TCRdb's copy keeps in-frame clones and lacks some. The table lists roughly 100,000 clones, 87% of them singletons. This sequence was found in a man aged 50 to 60 with active COVID-19. Sequencing input: peripheral blood.

The CDR3 coding sequence is TGTGCCAGCAGCCCGGGGACAGGAACCGAACTATACGAGCAGTACTTC. This gives the protein CASSPGTGTELYEQYF. This chain connects TRBV7-2 to TRBJ2-7; the match to TRBD1 covers 8 bases. The CDR3 loop spans 16 amino acids. Trimming cost V 5 bases and J 4 bases; bases outside gene matches: 13. Germline V gene lookup returns CDR1 SGHTA and CDR2 FQGNSA. Using reference TRBV7-2 and TRBJ2-7 for the parts outside the CDR3, the full variable domain is GAGVSQSPSNKVTEKGKDVELRCDPISGHTALYWYRQSLGQGLEFLIYFQGNSAPDKSGLPSDRFSAERTGGSVSTLTIQRTQQEDSAVYLCASSPGTGTELYEQYFGPGTRLTVT.